Presented here are 27 T cell receptor beta chains from one specimen sequenced in a study of blood T cell repertoires in COVID-19 (dated by TCRdb to about 2020). Library preparation was by the immunoSEQ multiplex PCR assay. TCRdb re-hosts the immuneACCESS table, in-frame sequences only. Its copies lack some clones; in the studies checked, an unresolved V gene accounts for under half of them, and the cause for the rest is not known. The sample data list 300,000 or so clones, and 85% to 90% of these were observed just once. The ten top clones hold 2.5% to 3% of the sample. The sequencing input was PBMCs or T cells enriched from blood (not recorded which). Receptors were obtained from a woman aged 45-65 years who had been exposed to COVID-19.

This clone turned up a few times. The DNA for the CDR3 is TGTGCCAGCAGTGAAGTGGGCGGGGGCCCAGATACGCAGTATTTT. Translating it yields CASSEVGGGPDTQYF. V is TRBV2 and J is TRBJ2-3, with D tentatively TRBD2 (7 bases). CDR1 and CDR2 from the germline V gene are SNHLY and FYNNEI. The CDR3 runs to 15 residues. The V gene lost 1 base and the J gene lost 4 bases, with 12 bases spanning the gap.

V and J are TRBV7-9 and TRBJ1-6, with D hard to call. The V and J ends lost 6 bases and 7 bases respectively, with 13 bases between them. Germline CDR1 is SEHNR and CDR2 is FQNEAQ (reference sequence). The CDR3 runs 14 residues. The CDR3 bases are TGTGCCAGCAGTTGGAGAGAGGGAAATTCACCCCTCCACTTT. It is translated as CASSWREGNSPLHF. Supplemented by reference TRBV7-9 and TRBJ1-6, the full variable domain reads DTGVSQNPRHKITKRGQNVTFRCDPISEHNRLYWYRQTLGQGPEFLTYFQNEAQLEKSRLLSDRFSAERPKGSFSTLEIQRTEQGDSAMYLCASSWREGNSPLHFGNGTRLTVT.

The chain links TRBV11-2 to TRBJ2-1; 8 bases agree with TRBD2. This CDR3 is 16 amino acids long. V dropped 5 bases and J dropped 5; count of bases not matched to a gene: 11. The germline CDR1 and CDR2 sequences are SGHAT and FQNNGV. CDR3 bases: TGTGCCAGCAGCCCCAATAGCGGGGATTCGGACAATGAGCAGTTCTTC. As protein: CASSPNSGDSDNEQFF.

This chain links TRBV5-1 with TRBJ1-2; D perhaps matches TRBD1 (6 bases). Germline V gives CDR1 SGHRS, CDR2 YFSETQ. V lost 0 bases and J lost 1, with 13 bases in between. The CDR3 runs to 16 residues. The CDR3 reads CASSLGDIRNNYGYTF. The CDR3 bases are TGCGCCAGCAGCTTGGGGGACATCAGAAATAACTATGGCTACACCTTC.

The V call is TRBV2, the J call TRBJ1-1; 9 positions agree with TRBD1. CDR1 and CDR2 (germline): SNHLY, FYNNEI. The CDR3 consists of 13 residues. J gave up 5 bases and V 6 bases, and 4 bases lay outside the gene matches. CDR3 DNA: TGTGCCAGCAGCGCACAGGGGGCTACTGAAGCTTTCTTT. This sequence encodes CASSAQGATEAFF.

This chain links TRBV7-9 with TRBJ1-1, with 7 bases lining up with TRBD1. Germline trimming cut 5 bases from V and 0 bases from J; bases unmatched to any gene: 9. This CDR3 region has 16 residues. The germline CDR1 and CDR2 sequences are SEHNR and FQNEAQ (reference sequence). The CDR3 DNA follows: TGTGCCAGCAGCCTAGGACAGGATTACATGAACACTGAAGCTTTCTTT. Translation gives CASSLGQDYMNTEAFF.

The chain's CDR3 is CASSQSGESGELFF. The CDR3 DNA follows: TGTGCCAGCAGCCAATCCGGGGAGAGCGGGGAGCTGTTTTTT. The chain uses TRBV16 and TRBJ2-2, with a weak D call TRBD2 (5 bases). Trimming cost V 0 bases and J 7 bases, with 9 bases left between them. Germline V CDR1 and CDR2: KGHSY, FQNENV. The CDR3 has 14 amino acids.

This chain connects TRBV19 to TRBJ2-6, with D uncertain. Germline V gene lookup returns CDR1 LNHDA and CDR2 SQIVND (reference sequence). This CDR3 has 13 residues. V dropped 9 bases and J dropped 4 bases, with 10 bases sitting between them. CDR3 sequence reads: CASRLLGANVLTF. For the CDR3, the DNA is TGTGCCAGCAGACTCCTGGGGGCCAACGTCCTGACTTTC.

The chain is built from TRBV28 and TRBJ2-4; 8 nucleotides align to TRBD1. The CDR3 is 16 amino acids. From germline, CDR1 is MDHEN and CDR2 SYDVKM. V trimming: 7 bases; J trimming: 1 base; junction bases outside the gene matches: 9. CDR3 coding DNA: TGTGCCAGCACCGACAGGGGTCTCGGGGCCAAAAACATTCAGTACTTC. Amino acid sequence: CASTDRGLGAKNIQYF.

V is TRBV28 and J is TRBJ2-7, with TRBD2 as a possible D gene (6 bases). The CDR3 totals 15 residues. Germline V lookup: CDR1 MDHEN, CDR2 SYDVKM. Trimming shortened V by 5 bases and J by 7 bases, and 21 bases separated the two germline ends. CDR3 sequence: CASSPSALPGGEQYF. In nucleotides, the CDR3 is TGTGCCAGCAGTCCCTCGGCTCTCCCTGGAGGGGAGCAGTACTTC.

In this sample, this clone turned up a few times. The rearrangement uses TRBV9 and TRBJ2-7, with D possibly TRBD2 on 5 matching bases. The CDR3 runs 13 residues. V gave up 0 bases and J gave up 1 base, with 5 bases separating them. Per the germline V gene, CDR1 is SGDLS and CDR2 is YYNGEE. Here the CDR3 reads CASSVAGSYEQYF. The CDR3, as DNA: TGTGCCAGCAGCGTAGCGGGGTCCTACGAGCAGTACTTC.

This clone has a single count. The rearrangement uses TRBV10-3 and TRBJ2-7; no reliable D call. The germline V gene has CDR1 ENHRY and CDR2 SYGVKD. The CDR3 runs 14 residues. Trimming cost V 3 bases and J 2 bases, with 11 bases left between them. The CDR3 is CAISDRWATYEQYF. The CDR3, as DNA: TGTGCCATCAGTGATCGTTGGGCCACCTACGAGCAGTACTTC.

The chain combines TRBV27 with TRBJ2-7; 7 bases align to TRBD1. The CDR3 consists of 12 residues. CDR1 and CDR2 from the germline V gene are MNHEY and SMNVEV (reference sequence). The junction had 1 base not matched to a gene; V was cut back by 4 bases and J by 4 bases. In nucleotides, the CDR3 is TGTGCCAGCAGTTCGACAGGGTACGAGCAGTACTTC. Translating gives CASSSTGYEQYF.

The rearrangement uses TRBV28 and TRBJ1-1; perhaps TRBD1 as D (6 bases). V lost 5 bases and J 2 bases, leaving 12 bases between the germline ends. This CDR3 has 14 residues. Germline assignment: CDR1 MDHEN and CDR2 SYDVKM. DNA for the CDR3: TGTGCCAGCAGTACAGGGTGGAGAAACACTGAAGCTTTCTTT. This translates into CASSTGWRNTEAFF.

This chain connects TRBV10-3 to TRBJ1-2; D is unresolved. With 2 bases removed from V and 0 bases from J, the gap between germline ends came to 13 bases. Germline V gene sequence: CDR1 ENHRY, CDR2 SYGVKD. CDR3 length: 16 residues. The CDR3 region is CAISEGQALSNYGYTF. CDR3 bases: TGTGCCATCAGTGAGGGTCAGGCCCTCTCTAACTATGGCTACACCTTC.

The V and J genes are TRBV28 and TRBJ2-5; TRBD2 agrees at 7 bases. There are 17 residues in the CDR3. Germline V gene data show CDR1 as MDHEN and CDR2 as SYDVKM. Unmatched junction bases numbered 19, after V lost 6 bases and J lost 6 bases. The DNA of the CDR3 is TGTGCCAGCAGCCCCCCCCCAAGCGGGGTTAGACAAAAGACCCAGTACTTC. Protein sequence: CASSPPPSGVRQKTQYF.

This sequence joins TRBV9 and TRBJ2-1, with unresolved D. The CDR3 has 11 amino acids. Trimming took off 0 bases at V and 10 bases at J, with 5 bases between the two ends. Germline V CDR1 and CDR2: SGDLS, YYNGEE. CDR3 sequence: CASSVEEEQFF. Here the CDR3 DNA reads TGTGCCAGCAGCGTAGAGGAGGAGCAGTTCTTC.

Of note for this clone: Other DNA sequences of this sample code for an identical CDR3. The chain uses TRBV5-1 and TRBJ1-5; D unresolved. This CDR3 contains 14 residues. Trimming stripped 2 bases from V and 0 bases from J, with 6 bases between. Germline V gene lookup returns CDR1 SGHRS and CDR2 YFSETQ. The chain's CDR3 is CASSFGDSNQPQHF. The DNA for the CDR3 is TGCGCCAGCAGCTTCGGGGATAGCAATCAGCCCCAGCATTTT.

The chain uses TRBV19 and TRBJ1-4; no clear D. The CDR3 extends over 14 amino acids. CDR1 LNHDA and CDR2 SQIVND come from the germline V gene (reference sequence). The V end was cut by 8 bases, the J end by 8 bases, with 18 bases between. CDR3 residues: CASHVFGVGEKLFF. CDR3 bases: TGTGCCAGTCACGTCTTCGGGGTCGGGGAAAAACTGTTTTTT.

CDR3 in DNA: TGTGCCTGGAGTGAGAGGGTCACTGAAGCTTTCTTT. It is translated as CAWSERVTEAFF. The chain employs TRBV30 and TRBJ1-1; D is undetermined. The CDR3 runs to 12 residues. V dropped 1 base and J dropped 4 bases, with 7 bases sitting between them. Germline V gene lookup returns CDR1 GTSNPN and CDR2 SVGIG (reference sequence). Looking up the rest from reference TRBV30 and TRBJ1-1 gives the full variable domain: SQTIHQWPATLVQPVGSPLSLECTVEGTSNPNLYWYRQAAGRGLQLLFYSVGIGQISSEVPQNLSASRPQDRQFILSSKKLLLSDSGFYLCAWSERVTEAFFGQGTRLTVV.

The rearrangement joins TRBV5-5 to TRBJ1-1; D is uncertain. Trimming removed 4 bases at V and 0 bases at J, with 13 bases between. Germline V gene lookup returns CDR1 SGHKS and CDR2 YYEKEE (reference sequence). This CDR3 comprises 15 residues. CDR3 sequence: CASSPTTGMNTEAFF. The CDR3 DNA sequence: TGTGCCAGCAGCCCAACGACGGGTATGAACACTGAAGCTTTCTTT.

This chain connects TRBV7-2 to TRBJ2-1; D not certain. The V gene's germline CDR1 is SGHTA and CDR2 FQGNSA. This CDR3 region has 16 residues. The V and J ends lost 1 base and 4 bases respectively, with 14 bases between them. This CDR3 reads CASSLEVGRLYNEQFF. The CDR3 nucleotides are TGTGCCAGCAGCTTAGAGGTGGGTCGACTTTACAATGAGCAGTTCTTC.

The V and J genes are TRBV12-3 or TRBV12-4 and TRBJ2-7, with D perhaps TRBD2 (5 bases). The CDR3 contains 13 residues. Deletions cut 4 bases from V and 7 bases from J, with 14 bases between. The CDR3 loop reads CASSWTQTGEQYF. Here the CDR3 DNA reads TGTGCCAGCAGTTGGACCCAAACGGGGGAGCAGTACTTC.

The chain has TRBV2 and TRBJ1-1, with D perhaps TRBD1 (6 bases). The CDR3 totals 14 residues. Between the trimmed V and J ends, which lost 6 bases and 3 bases, there was a span of 14 bases. CDR1 is SNHLY and CDR2 is FYNNEI in the germline V gene. DNA for the CDR3: TGTGCCAGCAGAAATTACAGGGCGGACACTGAAGCTTTCTTT. Translating it yields CASRNYRADTEAFF.

CDR3 loop: CASSLDRASYNEQFF. The CDR3 nucleotides read TGTGCCAGCAGCCTCGACAGGGCTTCCTACAATGAGCAGTTCTTC. The genes are TRBV7-8 and TRBJ2-1, with TRBD1 identical over 7 bases. Germline-derived CDR1 and CDR2 are SGHVS and FQNEAQ. The CDR3 covers 15 residues. J lost 1 base, V lost 5 bases, and 5 bases had no gene match.

This clone was detected only once. This chain joins TRBV5-1 and TRBJ1-5; TRBD1 might be the D (5 bases). The CDR3 spans 13 residues. Germline V gene data show CDR1 as SGHRS and CDR2 as YFSETQ. Trimming pared 4 bases from V and 5 bases from J, leaving 10 bases between. The CDR3 region has the DNA TGCGCCAGCAGCGTTGACAGAGATCAGCCCCAGCATTTT. It specifies CASSVDRDQPQHF.

This chain joins TRBV19 and TRBJ2-1, with 10 nucleotides matching TRBD2. CDR3 length: 15 residues. Unmatched junction bases numbered 5, after V lost 4 bases and J lost 5 bases. Germline CDR1 is LNHDA and CDR2 is SQIVND (reference sequence). The CDR3 loop reads CASSTSSGGDNEQFF. The CDR3 bases are TGTGCCAGTAGTACCTCTAGCGGGGGAGACAATGAGCAGTTCTTC.